A single sample gave rise to the 14 T cell receptor beta chains below, sequenced in a study of shared clonotypes between healthy human individuals. TCRdb's copy holds only in-frame clones and misses some; the assay was immunoSEQ multiplex PCR. This repertoire shows about 1.5 million clones, nearly 99% found once; its top ten account for less than 0.55%. Sample: naive CD4+ T cells sorted from blood. Subset described: CD45RA+ positively selected. Receptor source: a young man in good health.

The CDR3 here is CASSFRPNSYEQYF. CDR3 in DNA: TGTGCCAGCAGTTTTCGGCCAAATTCCTACGAGCAGTACTTC. The chain has TRBV28 and TRBJ2-7; D gene ambiguous. There are 14 residues in the CDR3. Germline-derived CDR1 and CDR2 are MDHEN and SYDVKM. The V and J ends lost 3 bases and 1 base respectively, with 10 bases between them.

The chain couples TRBV2 to TRBJ1-5, with TRBD1 identical over 7 bases. The CDR3 is made up of 18 amino acids. Germline values: CDR1 SNHLY, CDR2 FYNNEI. The V and J ends lost 7 bases and 0 bases, in that order; junction bases with no gene match: 15. The CDR3 bases are TGTGCCAGCACCCCGAGGGAGGGGGCATACCTTAGCAATCAGCCCCAGCATTTT. As protein: CASTPREGAYLSNQPQHF.

The rearrangement joins TRBV28 to TRBJ2-7; TRBD2 matches at 7 bases. Germline CDR1 reads MDHEN; CDR2 reads SYDVKM. The CDR3 extends over 16 amino acids. Unmatched junction bases numbered 12, after V lost 5 bases and J lost 2 bases. CDR3 bases: TGTGCCAGCAGTCCTAGGTTTGTCCGGGGGGCCTACGAGCAGTACTTC. Protein sequence: CASSPRFVRGAYEQYF.

The gene calls are TRBV5-5 and TRBJ1-4; D unresolved. The germline gives CDR1 SGHKS, CDR2 YYEKEE (reference sequence). The length of the CDR3 is 14 residues. Trimming pared 0 bases from V and 3 bases from J, leaving 6 bases between. This CDR3 reads CASSLGQANEKLFF. The CDR3 nucleotides are TGTGCCAGCAGCTTGGGTCAGGCTAATGAAAAACTGTTTTTT. The full variable domain, rest sourced from reference TRBV5-5 and TRBJ1-4, is DAGVTQSPTHLIKTRGQQVTLRCSPISGHKSVSWYQQVLGQGPQFIFQYYEKEERGRGNFPDRFSARQFPNYSSELNVNALLLGDSALYLCASSLGQANEKLFFGSGTQLSVL.

The V call is TRBV25-1, the J call TRBJ2-5, with 9 bases fitting TRBD1. V shed 4 bases, J shed 1 base, and the junction held 1 base outside the gene matches. From germline, CDR1 is MGHDK and CDR2 SYGVNS. There are 14 residues in the CDR3. The CDR3 loop is CASSGQGVQETQYF. CDR3 nucleotides: TGTGCCAGCAGTGGACAGGGGGTCCAAGAGACCCAGTACTTC. Based on the CDR3 plus reference TRBV25-1 and TRBJ2-5, the full variable domain is EADIYQTPRYLVIGTGKKITLECSQTMGHDKMYWYQQDPGMELHLIHYSYGVNSTEKGDLSSESTVSRIRTEHFPLTLESARPSHTSQYLCASSGQGVQETQYFGPGTRLLVL.

The CDR3 sequence is CASRGRSNEQFF. The CDR3 coding sequence is TGCGCCAGCAGGGGGCGTAGCAATGAGCAGTTCTTC. The chain uses TRBV4-1 and TRBJ2-1; TRBD1 is a possible D gene (5 bases). Germline loops: CDR1 MGHRA, CDR2 YSYEKL. The CDR3 contains 12 residues. The V and J ends lost 6 bases and 6 bases respectively, with 9 bases between them.

In this sample, this clone turned up once. The chain employs TRBV19 and TRBJ2-3; TRBD1 matches 7 bases. The germline V gene encodes CDR1 LNHDA and CDR2 SQIVND (reference sequence). The J segment lost 4 bases and the V segment lost 7 bases, leaving 5 bases of the junction unmatched. The CDR3 runs to 13 residues. CDR3 residues: CASNRGRSDTQYF. In nucleotides, the CDR3 is TGTGCCAGTAATAGGGGGCGCTCAGATACGCAGTATTTT.

V gene TRBV28 combines with J gene TRBJ2-1; weak D call: TRBD2 (6 bases). V gave up 6 bases and J gave up 7 bases, with 16 bases separating them. The CDR3 runs to 14 residues. The V gene's germline CDR1 is MDHEN and CDR2 SYDVKM. CDR3 loop: CASSPIDSGNEQFF. In nucleotides, the CDR3 is TGTGCCAGCAGCCCCATTGACAGCGGGAATGAGCAGTTCTTC.

This chain uses TRBV9 with TRBJ2-2; possible D gene TRBD2, 6 bases. The length of the CDR3 is 15 residues. Germline CDR1 and CDR2: SGDLS and YYNGEE. V was pared by 0 bases and J by 5 bases, with 11 bases between. CDR3 loop: CASSVGAGRTGELFF. The CDR3 DNA sequence: TGTGCCAGCAGCGTAGGGGCGGGGAGAACCGGGGAGCTGTTTTTT.

J is TRBJ2-7 and V is TRBV14, with TRBD1 matching over 8 bases. This CDR3 region has 20 residues. Germline V gene lookup returns CDR1 SGHDN and CDR2 FVKESK. V gave up 0 bases and J gave up 1 base; unmatched junction bases: 17. The DNA for the CDR3 is TGTGCCAGCAGCCAAGAACGGAGGGGGAGGAGCCAGGGGGCATCCTACGAGCAGTACTTC. It specifies CASSQERRGRSQGASYEQYF.

The genes are TRBV28 and TRBJ1-1, with D unresolved. Trimming removed 5 bases from V and 4 bases from J, with 20 bases in between. From germline, CDR1 is MDHEN and CDR2 SYDVKM. This CDR3 has 16 amino acids. The CDR3 sequence is CASSPGGPPKFTEAFF. In nucleotides, the CDR3 is TGTGCCAGCAGTCCTGGAGGACCTCCGAAATTCACTGAAGCTTTCTTT.

This clone was seen only once. V usage is TRBV28 and J usage is TRBJ1-1; perhaps TRBD1 as D (5 bases). The ends were cut back, 5 bases at V and 5 bases at J, with 21 bases in the middle. CDR1 and CDR2 from the germline V gene are MDHEN and SYDVKM. The CDR3 sequence is 16 residues long. The CDR3 nucleotides are TGTGCCAGCAGTGCCCGGTCTAAGGGGTGGAGAACTGAAGCTTTCTTT. Translation gives CASSARSKGWRTEAFF.

The rearrangement uses TRBV9 and TRBJ1-4; a possible D gene is TRBD1 (6 bases). V gave up 3 bases and J gave up 7 bases, with 16 bases separating them. The germline V gene has CDR1 SGDLS and CDR2 YYNGEE. This CDR3 is built from 15 residues. In DNA form, the CDR3 reads TGTGCCAGCAGCGCCCAGACGACAGGAGGTGAAAAACTGTTTTTT. Protein: CASSAQTTGGEKLFF.

In its sample, this clone was seen once. The rearrangement joins TRBV9 to TRBJ1-2; the D gene is possibly TRBD1 (5 bases). Germline CDR1 reads SGDLS; CDR2 reads YYNGEE. CDR3 length equals 13 residues. Trimming cost V 4 bases and J 8 bases, with 15 bases left between them. The CDR3 sequence is CASSPGARHGYTF. CDR3 in DNA: TGTGCCAGCAGCCCTGGGGCCCGTCACGGCTACACCTTC.